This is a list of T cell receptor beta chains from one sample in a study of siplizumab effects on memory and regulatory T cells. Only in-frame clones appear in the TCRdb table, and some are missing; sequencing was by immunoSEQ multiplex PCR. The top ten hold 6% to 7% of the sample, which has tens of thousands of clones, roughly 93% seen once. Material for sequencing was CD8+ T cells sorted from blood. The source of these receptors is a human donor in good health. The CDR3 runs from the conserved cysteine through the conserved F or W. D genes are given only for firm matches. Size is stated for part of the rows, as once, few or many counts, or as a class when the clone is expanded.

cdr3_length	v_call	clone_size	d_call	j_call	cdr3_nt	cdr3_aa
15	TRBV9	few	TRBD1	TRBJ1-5	TGTGCCAGCAGCGTGGACGGGACAGGGGGCTGGCCCCAGCATTTT	CASSVDGTGGWPQHF
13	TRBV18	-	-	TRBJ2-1	TGTGCCAGCTCACCGCCGGTAGTCAATGAGCAGTTCTTC	CASSPPVVNEQFF
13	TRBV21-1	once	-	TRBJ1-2	TGTGCCAGCAGCTTCAGGGAATGGTACGGCTACACCTTC	CASSFREWYGYTF
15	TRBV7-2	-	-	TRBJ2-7	TGTGCCAGCAGCTACCGGGAGCATAGGGGCTACGAGCAGTACTTC	CASSYREHRGYEQYF
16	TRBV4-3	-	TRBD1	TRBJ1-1	TGCGCCAGCAGCCAAGATGCGACAGGGGGCATTACTGAAGCTTTCTTT	CASSQDATGGITEAFF
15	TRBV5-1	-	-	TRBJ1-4	TGCGCCAGCAGCCCAGGCGAAGCAACTAATGAAAAACTGTTTTTT	CASSPGEATNEKLFF
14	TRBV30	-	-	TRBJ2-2	TGTGCCTGGGCCGGGACACCGAACACCGGGGAGCTGTTTTTT	CAWAGTPNTGELFF
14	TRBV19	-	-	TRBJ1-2	TGTGCCAGTAGTATTGTAAGCAGGGCATATGGCTACACCTTC	CASSIVSRAYGYTF
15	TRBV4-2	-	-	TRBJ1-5	TGTGCCAGCAGCCAAGATTTGGCCGGGATCCAGCCCCAGCATTTT	CASSQDLAGIQPQHF
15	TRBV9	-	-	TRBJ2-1	TGTGCCAGCAGCCTTGGAGGGGGCCTAAACAATGAGCAGTTCTTC	CASSLGGGLNNEQFF
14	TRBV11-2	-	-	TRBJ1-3	TGTGCCAGCAGCTCCTCAGGGGCTGGAAACACCATATATTTT	CASSSSGAGNTIYF
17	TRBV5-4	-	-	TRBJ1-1	TGTGCCAGCAGCGGCGGGGTCGGGGGACGTTCGAACACTGAAGCTTTCTTT	CASSGGVGGRSNTEAFF
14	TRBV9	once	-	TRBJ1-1	TGTGCCAGCAGCTCAACCGGGACACCCACTGAAGCTTTCTTT	CASSSTGTPTEAFF
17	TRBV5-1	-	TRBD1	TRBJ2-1	TGCGCCAGCAGCCCCCCGGGCGAGGGACAGGGGGGCAATGAGCAGTTCTTC	CASSPPGEGQGGNEQFF
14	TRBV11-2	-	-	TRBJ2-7	TGTGCCAGCAGCTTAGGTTTCGGCAGGTACGAGCAGTACTTC	CASSLGFGRYEQYF
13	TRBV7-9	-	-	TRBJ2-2	TGTGCCAGCGAGTGGGCCTCTTCCGGGGAGCTGTTTTTT	CASEWASSGELFF
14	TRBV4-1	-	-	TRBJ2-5	TGCGCCAGCAGCCCCGGGACTCTCCAAGAGACCCAGTACTTC	CASSPGTLQETQYF
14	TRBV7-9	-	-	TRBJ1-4	TGTGCCAGCAGCTCGGAAACACTTAATGAAAAACTGTTTTTT	CASSSETLNEKLFF
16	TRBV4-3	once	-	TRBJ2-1	TGCGCCAGCAGCCAAGATAGCGTAAGCTCCTACAATGAGCAGTTCTTC	CASSQDSVSSYNEQFF
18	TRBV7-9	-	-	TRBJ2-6	TGTGCCAGCAGCTTAGCGCCGGTGAGGGGCCCTGGGGCCAACGTCCTGACTTTC	CASSLAPVRGPGANVLTF
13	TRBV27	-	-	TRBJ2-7	TGTGCCAGCGCCCGGACAGTAGCCTACGAGCAGTACTTC	CASARTVAYEQYF
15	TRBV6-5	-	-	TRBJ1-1	TGTGCCAGCAGTTACTTTGGAAGGGGCGTCACTGAAGCTTTCTTT	CASSYFGRGVTEAFF
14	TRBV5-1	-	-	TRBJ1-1	TGCGCCAGCGGAGGGGACATGAAGAACACTGAAGCTTTCTTT	CASGGDMKNTEAFF
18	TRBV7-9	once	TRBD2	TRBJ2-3	TGTGCCAGCAGCCGGACTAGCGGGAGTCAGAGGGGCACAGATACGCAGTATTTT	CASSRTSGSQRGTDTQYF
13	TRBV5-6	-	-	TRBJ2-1	TGTGCCAGCAGCTTACTCCTATACAATGAGCAGTTCTTC	CASSLLLYNEQFF
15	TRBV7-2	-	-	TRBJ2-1	TGTGCCAGCAGCCTGGAGCGGAGCTCCTACAATGAGCAGTTCTTC	CASSLERSSYNEQFF
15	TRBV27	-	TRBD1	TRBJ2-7	TGTGCCAGCAGTTTGGGGGACAGGGGTGTCTACGAGCAGTACTTC	CASSLGDRGVYEQYF
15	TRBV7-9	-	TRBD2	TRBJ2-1	TGTGCCAGCAGGAGACTAGCGGGAAATGACAATGAGCAGTTCTTC	CASRRLAGNDNEQFF
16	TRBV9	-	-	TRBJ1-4	TGTGCCAGCAGCCCCGGGAGCGGGGGGCGGGTTGAAAAACTGTTTTTT	CASSPGSGGRVEKLFF
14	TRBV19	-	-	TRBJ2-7	TGTGCCAGTAGTATCTACGGTGAGGGCTACGAGCAGTACTTC	CASSIYGEGYEQYF
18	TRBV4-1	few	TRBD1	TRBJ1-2	TGCGCCAGCAGCCAAGTTCAAGGGTGGGGGACAGGGGGAACAGGCTACACCTTC	CASSQVQGWGTGGTGYTF
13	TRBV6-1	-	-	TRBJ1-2	TGTGCCAGCAGTGAACTGGGAGAGTATGGCTACACCTTC	CASSELGEYGYTF
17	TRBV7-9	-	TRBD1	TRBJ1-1	TGTGCCAGCAGCTTAGCGTCAGGGGGCTCAATGGGCACTGAAGCTTTCTTT	CASSLASGGSMGTEAFF
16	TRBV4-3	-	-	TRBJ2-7	TGCGCCAGCAGCCAAGATTTTGGGGGGAGCTCCTACGAGCAGTACTTC	CASSQDFGGSSYEQYF
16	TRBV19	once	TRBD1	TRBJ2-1	TGTGCCAGTAGTACCCCACAGGGGGCGGGATACAATGAGCAGTTCTTC	CASSTPQGAGYNEQFF
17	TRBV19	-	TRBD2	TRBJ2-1	TGTGCCAGTAGTACCGAGGGGGGCCTAGCGGGATACAATGAGCAGTTCTTC	CASSTEGGLAGYNEQFF